The 15 T cell receptor beta chains listed next were all sequenced from one sample in a study of breast tumors, draining lymph nodes, adjacent tissues. TCRdb independently ran MiXCR on the multiplex PCR reads; one entry per CDR3 protein. The data hold roughly 70,000 distinct CDR3 sequences, with roughly 40% observed a single time. Sequencing was performed on breast tumor tissue. The source of these receptors is a female donor with breast cancer. Some clones in this sample may be carry-over from other donors' samples.

The chain uses TRBV29-1 and TRBJ2-1; a possible D gene is TRBD1 (6 bases). The CDR3 has 15 amino acids. CDR1 is SQVTM and CDR2 is ANQGSEA in the germline V gene. V shed 7 bases and J shed 3 bases, with 19 bases lying between them. Here the CDR3 reads CSAQSRGRSYNEQFF. CDR3 DNA sequence: TGCAGCGCCCAGTCCAGGGGACGGAGCTACAATGAGCAGTTCTTC.

In the case of this clonotype: Since no conserved phenylalanine or tryptophan closes the CDR3, a read error is the likely cause. The J gene is TRBJ2-7, the V gene TRBV2, with D perhaps matching TRBD2 (6 bases). The CDR3 sequence is 14 residues long. CDR1 and CDR2 from the germline V gene are SNHLY and FYNNEI. The CDR3 protein is CASSEWRVSYEQYL. The CDR3, as DNA: TGTGCCAGTAGTGAGTGGAGGGTCTCCTACGAGCAGTACCTC.

This clonotype is medium-sized by share. This chain uses TRBV20-1 with TRBJ2-3, with a weak D call TRBD1 (6 bases). V lost 1 base and J lost 5, with 16 bases in between. Germline V gene lookup returns CDR1 DFQATT and CDR2 SNEGSKA (reference sequence). The CDR3 spans 15 residues. In DNA form, the CDR3 reads TGCAGTGCTAGAGGGTTTCTACAGGGAATAGATACGCAGTATTTT. It specifies CSARGFLQGIDTQYF.

The V call is TRBV7-9, the J call TRBJ1-2; tentative D call: TRBD1 (6 bases). The CDR3 spans 16 residues. The germline V gene has CDR1 SEHNR and CDR2 FQNEAQ (reference sequence). V shed 1 base and J shed 6 bases, with 18 bases lying between them. The CDR3 bases are TGTGCCAGCAGCTTAGTTAGTCGGGGGGCGGCGAATGGCTACACCTTC. It codes for CASSLVSRGAANGYTF.

This clonotype was detected ten times or more. J is TRBJ2-7 and V is TRBV12-5; D gene ambiguous. CDR1 is LGHNT and CDR2 is FRNRAP in the germline V gene. This CDR3 comprises 12 residues. The V gene lost 3 bases and the J gene lost 2 bases, with 5 bases spanning the gap. The CDR3 region is CASGLPPYEQYF. The CDR3 DNA is TGTGCTAGTGGTTTACCCCCCTACGAGCAGTACTTC. Supplemented by reference TRBV12-5 and TRBJ2-7, the full variable domain reads DARVTQTPRHKVTEMGQEVTMRCQPILGHNTVFWYRQTMMQGLELLAYFRNRAPLDDSGMPKDRFSAEMPDATLATLKIQPSEPRDSAVYFCASGLPPYEQYFGPGTRLTVT.

Many counts were recorded for this clonotype. The chain couples TRBV29-1 to TRBJ2-3; maybe TRBD1 (6 bases). V gave up 1 base and J gave up 3 bases, with 14 bases separating them. From germline, CDR1 is SQVTM and CDR2 ANQGSEA. CDR3 length: 15 amino acids. CDR3 residues: CSVEVRERGTDTQYF. In DNA, the CDR3 is TGCAGCGTTGAAGTGCGAGAGAGGGGGACAGATACGCAGTATTTT.

The V and J genes are TRBV7-2 and TRBJ1-5; 9 positions agree with TRBD1. V gave up 1 base and J gave up 5 bases; unmatched junction bases: 3. This CDR3 has 15 amino acids. The germline CDR1 and CDR2 sequences are SGHTA and FQGNSA. CDR3 sequence: CASSLGGQGHQPQHF. DNA for the CDR3: TGTGCCAGCAGCTTAGGGGGACAGGGTCATCAGCCCCAGCATTTT. The whole variable domain, remainder taken from reference TRBV7-2 and TRBJ1-5, is GAGVSQSPSNKVTEKGKDVELRCDPISGHTALYWYRQSLGQGLEFLIYFQGNSAPDKSGLPSDRFSAERTGGSVSTLTIQRTQQEDSAVYLCASSLGGQGHQPQHFGDGTRLSIL.

Points on this clonotype: A much more abundant neighbour one base away suggests this may be a read error. The rearrangement uses TRBV13 and TRBJ1-2; 7 bases agree with TRBD1. With V trimmed by 5 bases and J by 0 bases, 15 bases remained unmatched. Germline CDR1 is PRHDT and CDR2 is FYEKMQ (reference sequence). This CDR3 region has 18 residues. The CDR3, as DNA: TGTGCCAGCAGCGAACAGGGGACAGTTCCGACACCTAACTATGGCTACACCTTC. Translating it yields CASSEQGTVPTPNYGYTF.

This clonotype was detected many times. The chain uses TRBV7-8 and TRBJ1-2; the match to TRBD1 covers 8 bases. Per germline, CDR1 SGHVS and CDR2 FQNEAQ. Trimming took 5 bases from V and 0 from J; bases not matched to a gene: 17. CDR3 length: 19 amino acids. CDR3 in amino acids: CASSPLVVGQGFSNYGYTF. CDR3 sequence (DNA): TGTGCCAGCAGCCCTTTGGTTGTAGGACAGGGATTTTCTAACTATGGCTACACCTTC.

Many counts were recorded for this clonotype. This chain connects TRBV12-3 or TRBV12-4 to TRBJ1-2, with D tentatively TRBD1 (6 bases). The CDR3 runs 16 residues. The V gene lost 3 bases and the J gene lost 5 bases, with 19 bases spanning the gap. For the CDR3, the DNA is TGTGCCAGCAGTTTCGGGGGGGCTCCTTTACGGTATGGCTACACCTTC. It specifies CASSFGGAPLRYGYTF.

In this sample, this clonotype turned up many times. This chain links TRBV7-9 with TRBJ2-2; D is undetermined. Germline V gene sequence: CDR1 SEHNR, CDR2 FQNEAQ (reference sequence). CDR3 length: 12 amino acids. The ends were cut back, 0 bases at V and 4 bases at J, with 0 bases in the middle. In nucleotides, the CDR3 is TGTGCCAGCAGCTTAGCCACCGGGGAGCTGTTTTTT. Translated, it gives CASSLATGELFF.

This clonotype was seen repeatedly, ten times or more. The V call is TRBV5-5, the J call TRBJ2-2, with D hard to call. Germline V gene lookup returns CDR1 SGHKS and CDR2 YYEKEE (reference sequence). V was shortened by 7 bases and J by 8 bases, with 12 bases between the two germline ends. This CDR3 comprises 12 residues. The CDR3 DNA follows: TGTGCCAGCGGTCAACTGGAGGGGGAGCTGTTTTTT. Amino acid sequence: CASGQLEGELFF.

This clonotype was counted between two and nine times. A much more abundant neighbour one base away suggests this may be a read error. The chain couples TRBV14 to TRBJ2-3; TRBD1 matches 7 bases. The CDR3 runs 13 residues. CDR1 and CDR2 from the germline V gene are SGHDN and FVKESK. The CDR3, as DNA: TGTGCCAGCAGACAGGGGCTCACAGATACGCGGTATTTT. As protein: CASRQGLTDTRYF.

This clonotype was recorded at least ten times. This may come from a read error, since a much larger clone is one base off. This chain links TRBV6-6 with TRBJ1-5; a weak D match, TRBD1 (5 bases). This CDR3 region has 14 residues. V was pared by 7 bases and J by 5 bases, with 15 bases between. Per germline, CDR1 MNHNY and CDR2 SVGAGI (reference sequence). The CDR3 sequence is CASKRGTDHQPQHF. The DNA of the CDR3 is TGTGCCAGCAAACGCGGGACCGATCATCAGCCCCAGCATTTT.

This clonotype was detected a few times. The rearrangement joins TRBV9 to TRBJ2-4, with D unresolved. This CDR3 region has 13 residues. V shed 0 bases and J shed 8 bases, with 9 bases lying between them. Germline V gene sequence: CDR1 SGDLS, CDR2 YYNGEE. In DNA form, the CDR3 reads TGTGCCAGCAGCGTAGAGGGTAGGGACATTCAGTACTTC. It specifies CASSVEGRDIQYF.